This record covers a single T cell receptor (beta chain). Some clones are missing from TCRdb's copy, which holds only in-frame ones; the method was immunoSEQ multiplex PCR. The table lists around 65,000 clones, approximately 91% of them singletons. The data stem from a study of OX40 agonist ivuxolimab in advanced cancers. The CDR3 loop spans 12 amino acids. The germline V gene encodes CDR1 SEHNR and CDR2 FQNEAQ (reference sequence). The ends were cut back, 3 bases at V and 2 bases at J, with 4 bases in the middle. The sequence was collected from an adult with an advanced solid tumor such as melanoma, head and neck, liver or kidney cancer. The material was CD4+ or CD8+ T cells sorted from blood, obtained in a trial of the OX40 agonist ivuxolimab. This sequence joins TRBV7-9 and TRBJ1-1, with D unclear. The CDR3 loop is CASSFINTEAFF. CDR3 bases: TGTGCCAGCAGCTTCATCAACACTGAAGCTTTCTTT. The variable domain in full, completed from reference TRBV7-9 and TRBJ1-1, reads DTGVSQNPRHKITKRGQNVTFRCDPISEHNRLYWYRQTLGQGPEFLTYFQNEAQLEKSRLLSDRFSAERPKGSFSTLEIQRTEQGDSAMYLCASSFINTEAFFGQGTRLTVV.